This T cell receptor beta chain stems from a study of blood T cell repertoires in COVID-19. The wider study: Acute-phase and convalescent COVID-19 samples originated in the United States, Italy and Spain. Nucleic acid was either cDNA or gDNA, and it came from T cells, B-cell-depleted T cells, or PBMCs.

Germline V gives CDR1 MDHEN, CDR2 SYDVKM. The CDR3 totals 15 residues. V shed 4 bases and J 0 bases; nucleotides not matched to a gene: 5. In the authors' workflow: By means of reference gene primer amplification, nucleated cell counts were estimated. TCRdb's table, derived via immunoSEQ multiplex PCR, lists solely in-frame clones and lacks some. The V and J calls and clone size come from that table; D and trimming were worked out from the DNA. In the table there are some 530,000 clones, around 85% of which are singletons. The sequencing input was peripheral blood. The rearrangement uses TRBV28 and TRBJ1-2; TRBD1 matches 7 bases. This receptor was identified in a human donor in a cohort sampled during active COVID-19. The CDR3: CASSSTGLANYGYTF. The DNA for the CDR3 is TGTGCCAGCAGTTCGACAGGGTTAGCTAACTATGGCTACACCTTC.